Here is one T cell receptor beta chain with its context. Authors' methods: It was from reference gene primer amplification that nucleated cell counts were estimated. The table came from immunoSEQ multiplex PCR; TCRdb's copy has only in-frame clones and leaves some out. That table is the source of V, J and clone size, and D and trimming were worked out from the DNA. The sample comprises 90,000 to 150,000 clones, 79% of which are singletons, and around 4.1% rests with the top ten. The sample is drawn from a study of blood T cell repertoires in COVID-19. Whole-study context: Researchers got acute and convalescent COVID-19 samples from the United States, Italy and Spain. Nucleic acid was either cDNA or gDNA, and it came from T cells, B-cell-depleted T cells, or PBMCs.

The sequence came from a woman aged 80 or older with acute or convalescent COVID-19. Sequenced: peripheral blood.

CDR3 DNA: TGCAGTGCTGGACCGAGGGAAAGCTACACCTTC. It encodes CSAGPRESYTF. The J gene is TRBJ1-2, the V gene TRBV20-1, with unresolved D. CDR3 length: 11 residues. V was pared by 5 bases and J by 9 bases, with 13 bases between. Germline-derived CDR1 and CDR2 are DFQATT and SNEGSKA (reference sequence).